This TCR beta chain was recovered during a study of shared clonotypes between healthy human individuals. Study as a whole: Three CD4 naive, three CD4 memory, two CD8 naive and one CD8 memory plate were used per donor.

J was trimmed by 1 base and V by 6 bases; bases with no gene match: 2. The CDR3 is 14 amino acids. Germline assignment: CDR1 MDHEN and CDR2 SYDVKM. Study results and caveats: Naive subsets typically showed greater estimated richness than memory subsets.

Positively selected for CCR7, the CD45RO-negative cells used as naive CD8 cells excluded terminally differentiated effector memory CD45RA+ cells. On this clone: No antigen is known for it.

Some clones are missing from TCRdb's copy, which holds only in-frame ones; the method was immunoSEQ multiplex PCR. The table has about 2 million clones, around 96% seen once; the top ten hold 1.1%. The chain is built from TRBV28 and TRBJ2-1; 8 positions match TRBD2. This TCR derives from a man aged 18 to 35 in good health. Source material: naive CD8+ T cells sorted from blood. The chain's CDR3 is CASSPSGSYNEQFF. The CDR3 nucleotides read TGTGCCAGCAGCCCTAGCGGGTCCTACAATGAGCAGTTCTTC.